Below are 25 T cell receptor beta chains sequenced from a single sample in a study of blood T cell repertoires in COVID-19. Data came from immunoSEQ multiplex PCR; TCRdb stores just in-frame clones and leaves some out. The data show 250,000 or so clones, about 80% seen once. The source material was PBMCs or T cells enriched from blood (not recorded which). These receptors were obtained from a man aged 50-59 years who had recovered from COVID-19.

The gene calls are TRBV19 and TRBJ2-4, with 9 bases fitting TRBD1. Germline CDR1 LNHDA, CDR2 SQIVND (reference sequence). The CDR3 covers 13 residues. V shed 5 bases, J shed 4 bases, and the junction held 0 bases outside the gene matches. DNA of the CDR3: TGTGCCAGTAGTGGGACAGGGAAAAACATTCAGTACTTC. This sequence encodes CASSGTGKNIQYF.

CDR3 amino acids: CSVDQENRGSIVGQETQYF. CDR3 nucleotides: TGCAGCGTTGACCAGGAGAACAGGGGGAGTATAGTGGGGCAAGAGACCCAGTACTTC. The rearrangement joins TRBV29-1 to TRBJ2-5; 8 nucleotides match TRBD1. The CDR3 runs to 19 residues. CDR1 is SQVTM, CDR2 ANQGSEA, per germline. J lost 2 bases, V lost 3 bases, and 20 bases had no gene match.

For the CDR3, the DNA is TGTGCCAGCAGTCTCTCAGGGGGAACTGAAGCTTTCTTT. Translation: CASSLSGGTEAFF. This chain uses TRBV28 with TRBJ1-1, with 7 bases identical to TRBD1. This CDR3 is 13 amino acids long. Germline V gives CDR1 MDHEN, CDR2 SYDVKM. After removal of 5 bases from V and 5 bases from J, the junction contained 5 bases not matched to a gene.

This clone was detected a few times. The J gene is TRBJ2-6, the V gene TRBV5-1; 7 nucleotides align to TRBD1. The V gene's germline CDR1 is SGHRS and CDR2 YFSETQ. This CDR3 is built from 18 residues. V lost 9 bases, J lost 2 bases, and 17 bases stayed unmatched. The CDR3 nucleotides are TGCGCCACCAAGGGGTTGGCAGGGGGTAGAACTGGGGCCAACGTCCTGACTTTC. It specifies CATKGLAGGRTGANVLTF.

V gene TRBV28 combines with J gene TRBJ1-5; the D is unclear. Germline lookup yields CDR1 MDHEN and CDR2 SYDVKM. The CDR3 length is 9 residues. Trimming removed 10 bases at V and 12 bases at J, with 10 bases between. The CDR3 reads CAILPGQHF. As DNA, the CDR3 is TGTGCCATCTTGCCGGGCCAGCATTTT.

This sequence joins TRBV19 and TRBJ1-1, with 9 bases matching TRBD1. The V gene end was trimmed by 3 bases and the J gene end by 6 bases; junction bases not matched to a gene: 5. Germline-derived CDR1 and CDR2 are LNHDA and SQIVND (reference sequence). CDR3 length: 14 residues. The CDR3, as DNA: TGTGCCAGTAGTATCAACACAGGGGGCTCTGAAGCTTTCTTT. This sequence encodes CASSINTGGSEAFF.

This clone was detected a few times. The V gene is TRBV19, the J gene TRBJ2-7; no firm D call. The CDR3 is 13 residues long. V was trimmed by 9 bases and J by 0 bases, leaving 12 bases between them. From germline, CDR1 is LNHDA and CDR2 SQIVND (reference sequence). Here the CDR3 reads CASHPRSSYEQYF. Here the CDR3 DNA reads TGTGCCAGCCACCCGCGTAGCTCCTACGAGCAGTACTTC.

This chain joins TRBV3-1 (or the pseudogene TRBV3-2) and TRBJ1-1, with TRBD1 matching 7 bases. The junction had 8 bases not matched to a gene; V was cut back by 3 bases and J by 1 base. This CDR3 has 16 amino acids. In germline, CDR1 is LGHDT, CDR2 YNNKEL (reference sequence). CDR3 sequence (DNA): TGTGCCAGCAGCCAGACCCCGGGACAGAAGAACACTGAAGCTTTCTTT. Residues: CASSQTPGQKNTEAFF.

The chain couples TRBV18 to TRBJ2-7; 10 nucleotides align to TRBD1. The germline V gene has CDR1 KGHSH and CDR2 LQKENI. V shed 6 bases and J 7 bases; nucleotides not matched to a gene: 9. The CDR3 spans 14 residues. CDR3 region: CASSPGTGVREQYF. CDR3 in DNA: TGTGCCAGCTCCCCCGGGACAGGGGTGAGGGAGCAGTACTTC.

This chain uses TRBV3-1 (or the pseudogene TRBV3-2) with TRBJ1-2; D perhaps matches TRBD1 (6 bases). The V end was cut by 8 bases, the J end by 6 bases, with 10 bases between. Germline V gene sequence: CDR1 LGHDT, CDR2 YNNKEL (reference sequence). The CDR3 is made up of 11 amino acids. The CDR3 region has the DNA TGTGCCAGCCTACAGGGACATGGCTACACCTTC. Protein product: CASLQGHGYTF.

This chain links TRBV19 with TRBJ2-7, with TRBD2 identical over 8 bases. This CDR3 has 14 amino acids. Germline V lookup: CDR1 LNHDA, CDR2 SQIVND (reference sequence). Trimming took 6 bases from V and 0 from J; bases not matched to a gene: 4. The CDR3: CASSTSGSSYEQYF. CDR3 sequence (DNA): TGTGCCAGTAGCACTAGCGGAAGCTCCTACGAGCAGTACTTC.

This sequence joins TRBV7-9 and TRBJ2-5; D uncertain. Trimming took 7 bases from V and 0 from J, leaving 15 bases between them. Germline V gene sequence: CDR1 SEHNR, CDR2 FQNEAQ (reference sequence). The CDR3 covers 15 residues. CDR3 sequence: CASNETTDYQETQYF. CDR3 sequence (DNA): TGTGCCAGCAACGAGACAACAGATTACCAAGAGACCCAGTACTTC.

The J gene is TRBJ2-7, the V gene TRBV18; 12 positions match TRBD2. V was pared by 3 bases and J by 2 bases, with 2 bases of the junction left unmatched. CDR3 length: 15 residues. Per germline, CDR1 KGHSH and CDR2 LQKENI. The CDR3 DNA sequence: TGTGCCAGCTCACCCGGACTAGCGGGGACCTACGAGCAGTACTTC. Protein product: CASSPGLAGTYEQYF. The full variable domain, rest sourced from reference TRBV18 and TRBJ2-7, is NAGVMQNPRHLVRRRGQEARLRCSPMKGHSHVYWYRQLPEEGLKFMVYLQKENIIDESGMPKERFSAEFPKEGPSILRIQQVVRGDSAAYFCASSPGLAGTYEQYFGPGTRLTVT.

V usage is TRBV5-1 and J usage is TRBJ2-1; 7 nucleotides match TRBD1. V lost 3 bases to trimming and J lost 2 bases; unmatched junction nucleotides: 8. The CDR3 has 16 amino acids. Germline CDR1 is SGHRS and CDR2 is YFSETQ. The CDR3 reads CASSYRSDRPYNEQFF. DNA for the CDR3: TGCGCCAGCAGCTATCGTTCGGACAGGCCCTACAATGAGCAGTTCTTC.

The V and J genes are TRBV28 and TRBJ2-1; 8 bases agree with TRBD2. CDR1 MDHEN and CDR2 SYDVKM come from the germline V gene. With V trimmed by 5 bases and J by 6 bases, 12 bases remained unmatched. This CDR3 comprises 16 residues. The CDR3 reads CASSPLRLAGINEQFF. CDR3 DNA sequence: TGTGCCAGCAGTCCTCTTCGGTTAGCGGGAATCAATGAGCAGTTCTTC. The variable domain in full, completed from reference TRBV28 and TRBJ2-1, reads DVKVTQSSRYLVKRTGEKVFLECVQDMDHENMFWYRQDPGLGLRLIYFSYDVKMKEKGDIPEGYSVSREKKERFSLILESASTNQTSMYLCASSPLRLAGINEQFFGPGTRLTVL.

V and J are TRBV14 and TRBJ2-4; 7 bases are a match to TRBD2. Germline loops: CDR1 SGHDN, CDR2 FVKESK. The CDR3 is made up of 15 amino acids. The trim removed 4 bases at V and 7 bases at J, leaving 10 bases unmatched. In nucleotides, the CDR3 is TGTGCCAGCAGCCCTTTAGCGGGCCCTTGGAACATTCAGTACTTC. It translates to CASSPLAGPWNIQYF. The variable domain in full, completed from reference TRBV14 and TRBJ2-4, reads EAGVTQFPSHSVIEKGQTVTLRCDPISGHDNLYWYRRVMGKEIKFLLHFVKESKQDESGMPNNRFLAERTGGTYSTLKVQPAELEDSGVYFCASSPLAGPWNIQYFGAGTRLSVL.

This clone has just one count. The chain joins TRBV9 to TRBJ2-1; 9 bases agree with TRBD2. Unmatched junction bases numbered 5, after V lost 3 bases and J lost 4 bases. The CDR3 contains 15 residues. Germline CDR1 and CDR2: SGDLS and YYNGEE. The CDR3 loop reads CASSGEGLAYNEQFF. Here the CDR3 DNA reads TGTGCCAGCAGCGGGGAGGGACTAGCATACAATGAGCAGTTCTTC.

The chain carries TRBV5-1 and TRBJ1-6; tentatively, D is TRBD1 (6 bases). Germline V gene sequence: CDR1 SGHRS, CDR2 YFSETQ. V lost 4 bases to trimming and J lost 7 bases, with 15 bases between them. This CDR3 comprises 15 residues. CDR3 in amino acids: CASSQGTGRNSPLHF. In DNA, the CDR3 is TGCGCCAGCAGCCAGGGAACAGGGAGAAATTCACCCCTCCACTTT.

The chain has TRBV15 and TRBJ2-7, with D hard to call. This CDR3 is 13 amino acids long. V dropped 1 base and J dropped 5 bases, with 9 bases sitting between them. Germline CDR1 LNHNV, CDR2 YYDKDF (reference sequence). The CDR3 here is CATSRVPVHEQYF. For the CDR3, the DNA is TGTGCCACCAGCAGAGTCCCGGTCCACGAGCAGTACTTC.

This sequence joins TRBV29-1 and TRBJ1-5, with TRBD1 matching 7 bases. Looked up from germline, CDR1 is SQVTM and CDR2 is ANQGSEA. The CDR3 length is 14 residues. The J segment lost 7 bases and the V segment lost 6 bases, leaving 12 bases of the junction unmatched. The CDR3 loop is CSVLTGTEGQPQHF. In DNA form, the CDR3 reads TGCAGCGTCCTAACCGGGACAGAAGGGCAGCCCCAGCATTTT.

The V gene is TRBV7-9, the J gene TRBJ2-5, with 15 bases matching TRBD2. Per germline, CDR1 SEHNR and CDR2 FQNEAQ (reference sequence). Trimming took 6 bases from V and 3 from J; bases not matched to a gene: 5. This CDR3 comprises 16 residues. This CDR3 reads CASSSGLAGGEETQYF. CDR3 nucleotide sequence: TGTGCCAGCAGTTCGGGACTAGCGGGAGGAGAAGAGACCCAGTACTTC. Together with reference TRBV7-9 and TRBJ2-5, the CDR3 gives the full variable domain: DTGVSQNPRHKITKRGQNVTFRCDPISEHNRLYWYRQTLGQGPEFLTYFQNEAQLEKSRLLSDRFSAERPKGSFSTLEIQRTEQGDSAMYLCASSSGLAGGEETQYFGPGTRLLVL.

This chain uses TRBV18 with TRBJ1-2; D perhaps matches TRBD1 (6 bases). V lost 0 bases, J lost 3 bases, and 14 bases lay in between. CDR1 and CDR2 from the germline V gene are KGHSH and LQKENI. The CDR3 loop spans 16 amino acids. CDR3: CASSPPQDSNYYGYTF. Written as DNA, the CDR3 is TGTGCCAGCTCACCACCGCAGGACAGCAATTACTATGGCTACACCTTC.

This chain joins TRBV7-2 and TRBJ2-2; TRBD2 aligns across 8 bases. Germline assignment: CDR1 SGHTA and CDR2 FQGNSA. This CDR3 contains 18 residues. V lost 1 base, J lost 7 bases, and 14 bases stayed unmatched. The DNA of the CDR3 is TGTGCCAGCAGCTTAGGGGGGACCGGGAGGGCTTTTGGCGGGGAGCTGTTTTTT. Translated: CASSLGGTGRAFGGELFF.

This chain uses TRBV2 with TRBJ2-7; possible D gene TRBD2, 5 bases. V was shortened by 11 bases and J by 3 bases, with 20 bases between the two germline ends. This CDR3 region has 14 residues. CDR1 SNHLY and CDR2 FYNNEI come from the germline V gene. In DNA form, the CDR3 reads TGTGCCCCCTATCGCCCTGGACTGGACTACGAGCAGTACTTC. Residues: CAPYRPGLDYEQYF.

Here the CDR3 reads CAWTSGITSGHTDTQYF. CDR3 in DNA: TGTGCCTGGACATCCGGAATCACTAGCGGGCACACAGATACGCAGTATTTT. This rearrangement joins TRBV30 to TRBJ2-3; 9 nucleotides align to TRBD2. This CDR3 contains 17 residues. Trimming at V came to 4 bases and at J to 2 bases, leaving 13 bases not matched to a gene. Germline lookup yields CDR1 GTSNPN and CDR2 SVGIG (reference sequence). The whole variable domain, remainder taken from reference TRBV30 and TRBJ2-3, is SQTIHQWPATLVQPVGSPLSLECTVEGTSNPNLYWYRQAAGRGLQLLFYSVGIGQISSEVPQNLSASRPQDRQFILSSKKLLLSDSGFYLCAWTSGITSGHTDTQYFGPGTRLTVL.